This TCR beta chain was recovered during a study of T cell changes during pregnancy in multiple sclerosis. Assay: immunoSEQ multiplex PCR; the TCRdb copy retains only in-frame clones and omits some. The sample carries roughly 30,000 clones, approximately 90% recorded once. The germline V gene encodes CDR1 LNHDA and CDR2 SQIVND (reference sequence). Deletions cut 5 bases from V and 7 bases from J, with 15 bases between. The CDR3 has 14 residues. The material was CD8+ T cells from peripheral blood mononuclear cells, obtained in the first trimester of pregnancy. The sequence was collected from a female donor with multiple sclerosis, enrolled in a pregnancy study. The chain is built from TRBV19 and TRBJ2-1; D is undetermined. CDR3 residues: CASSLFRPGNEQFF. As DNA, the CDR3 is TGTGCCAGTAGTCTTTTTCGACCAGGTAATGAGCAGTTCTTC.